Listed here are 18 T cell receptor beta chains from one sample, sequenced in a study of T cells expressing NK-cell markers. TCRdb processed the 5' RACE reads again and assigns one entry to each CDR3 protein, with no DNA. The specimen's table records 30,000 or so distinct CDR3 sequences. The sample taken for sequencing was blood T cells: a sorted CD56 or NKG2C T cell subset, CD4+ or CD8+ T cells, or bulk PBMC T cells (not recorded which). These receptors all come from a woman aged 18 to 75 in good health.

The chain is built from TRBV4-1 and TRBJ1-5; TCRdb names TRBD1, which stays unverified in the absence of DNA. There are 15 residues in the CDR3. In germline, CDR1 is MGHRA, CDR2 YSYEKL. CDR3 sequence reads: CASSQDSGYGQPQHF.

The genes are TRBV6-2 or TRBV6-3 and TRBJ2-7; TCRdb's D call, TRBD1, is unchecked because there is no DNA. CDR3 length: 12 residues. In germline, CDR1 is MNHEY, CDR2 SVGEGT. CDR3 amino acids: CASGTGGYEQYF.

The rearrangement links TRBV5-1 to TRBJ2-5; TCRdb gives TRBD2 as the D gene, but with no DNA this cannot be confirmed. This CDR3 is built from 18 residues. Germline CDR1 is SGHRS and CDR2 is YFSETQ. CDR3: CASSLWTSGGAYEETQYF.

The rearrangement uses TRBV7-6 and TRBJ1-1; TCRdb proposes TRBD1, but this gene call is untestable without DNA. CDR1 SGHVS and CDR2 FNYEAQ come from the germline V gene. The CDR3 length is 14 residues. CDR3 in amino acids: CASLPGGTFTEAFF.

The chain couples TRBV15 to TRBJ2-7; TCRdb proposes TRBD1, but this gene call is untestable without DNA. The CDR3 spans 15 residues. Germline V gene sequence: CDR1 LNHNV, CDR2 YYDKDF (reference sequence). CDR3 region: CATSRERREDYEQYF.

The chain couples TRBV7-8 to TRBJ2-1; TCRdb outputs TRBD1, but without DNA this stays unchecked. The CDR3 loop spans 15 amino acids. CDR1 is SGHVS, CDR2 FQNEAQ, per germline. CDR3 region: CASSLQGTVYNEQFF.

The CDR3 loop is CATSRPTAQGFSNQPQHF. This chain links TRBV15 with TRBJ1-5; TCRdb's D gene call, TRBD1, goes unchecked for lack of DNA. The CDR3 spans 18 residues. CDR1 is LNHNV, CDR2 YYDKDF, per germline (reference sequence).

This chain links TRBV7-2 with TRBJ2-1; TCRdb reports TRBD1, a call that lacks DNA to check it against. CDR3 length equals 11 residues. Germline-derived CDR1 and CDR2 are SGHTA and FQGNSA. The CDR3 here is CASRLRGEQFF.

The chain recombines TRBV3-1 with TRBJ1-6; lacking DNA, the TRBD1 call made by TCRdb goes unchecked. Germline lookup yields CDR1 LGHDT and CDR2 YNNKEL (reference sequence). The CDR3 is 16 amino acids. This CDR3 is CASSQERPGGNSPLHF.

V and J are TRBV7-8 and TRBJ2-1. The CDR3 length is 12 residues. Germline assignment: CDR1 SGHVS and CDR2 FQNEAQ. CDR3: CASRTVGLTLFF.

The chain is built from TRBV4-1 and TRBJ2-7; the D call of TRBD1 rests on TCRdb alone, since no DNA is present to check it. CDR1 is MGHRA and CDR2 is YSYEKL in the germline V gene. CDR3 length equals 13 residues. The CDR3 loop reads CASSQAGISEQYF.

The V call is TRBV6-2 or TRBV6-3, the J call TRBJ2-7; TCRdb's assignment of TRBD2 cannot be checked, as there is no DNA. The length of the CDR3 is 17 residues. From germline, CDR1 is MNHEY and CDR2 SVGEGT. The CDR3 sequence is CASSYPPGLAGVGEQYF.

The V gene is TRBV27, the J gene TRBJ1-4. The CDR3 is 14 residues long. The germline V gene has CDR1 MNHEY and CDR2 SMNVEV (reference sequence). Here the CDR3 reads CASRKTGNNEKLFF.

The V call is TRBV12-3 or TRBV12-4, the J call TRBJ2-1; the D call from TCRdb, TRBD1, cannot be confirmed without DNA. The CDR3 is 16 amino acids. CDR3: CASSLGDSRKGNEQFF.

CDR3 region: CASSLAGETYEQYF. V is TRBV5-1 and J is TRBJ2-7. Germline V gene lookup returns CDR1 SGHRS and CDR2 YFSETQ. This CDR3 is 14 amino acids long.

The chain joins TRBV7-9 to TRBJ2-1; TCRdb proposes TRBD2, but this gene call is untestable without DNA. Germline CDR1 reads SEHNR; CDR2 reads FQNEAQ (reference sequence). The length of the CDR3 is 15 residues. The CDR3 loop is CASSDTGGPYNEQFF.

The chain uses TRBV29-1 and TRBJ2-7; there is no DNA to check the TCRdb D call of TRBD2. CDR3 length: 14 amino acids. Germline CDR1 is SQVTM and CDR2 is ANQGSEA. The CDR3 reads CSVTLGREVDEQYF.

This chain joins TRBV19 and TRBJ1-1; TCRdb indicates TRBD1, and absent DNA this call remains unverified. The CDR3 covers 11 residues. Germline V gene sequence: CDR1 LNHDA, CDR2 SQIVND (reference sequence). The CDR3: CASRDSAEAFF.